The sequence of this T cell receptor (beta chain) was determined in a study of blood T cells in healthy people across ages. The CDR3 is 13 amino acids. Trimming shortened V by 2 bases and J by 6 bases, and 9 bases separated the two germline ends. For the second PCR, which ran for about 6 to 12 cycles, a sample-barcoded 5' primer and a J-beta primer mix were used. TCRdb ran MiXCR on the 5' RACE reads and lists one entry per CDR3 protein. The sample lists about 1.4 million distinct CDR3 sequences; 59% were seen once. Each sample provided at least 5 micrograms of extracted total RNA. A few counts support this clonotype.

The TCR originated in a man between 18 and 29 years old in good health. The V and J genes are TRBV12-3 or TRBV12-4 and TRBJ2-3; D unclear. Material for sequencing was blood. The CDR3 DNA follows: TGTGCCAGCAGTTTATTGCCTCCTGATACGCAGTATTTT. Its protein is CASSLLPPDTQYF.